This T cell receptor (beta chain) was profiled in a study of a mutant IDH1 vaccine in newly diagnosed glioma. In germline, CDR1 is SGHRS, CDR2 YFSETQ. The V and J ends lost 2 bases and 3 bases respectively, with 18 bases between them. The CDR3 runs 16 residues. The protocol was immunoSEQ multiplex PCR, while the TCRdb copy is restricted to in-frame clones and leaves out a portion. Here the sample spans over 35,000 clones, roughly 83% being singletons. Time point specified: week 23, last vaccination. The content of each vaccine dose was 300 ug of mutant IDH1 20-mer peptide, and topical imiquimod accompanied it. About this clone itself: The antigen is unknown.

The receptor's source is a woman between 18 and 30 years old with glioma. Some clones in this sample may be carry-over from other donors' samples. The sequences come from PBMCs, collected from a glioma patient whose treatment included an IDH1 peptide vaccine. V gene TRBV5-1 combines with J gene TRBJ2-7; TRBD2 is a possible D gene (5 bases). The CDR3, as DNA: TGCGCCAGCAGCTTCTTGGGTCCGGGAAATCTCTACGAGCAGTACTTC. Protein product: CASSFLGPGNLYEQYF.